This T cell receptor (beta chain) emerged from a study of Graves' ophthalmopathy and Graves' hyperthyroidism. This clonotype was seen at least ten times. This CDR3 has 12 residues. Germline CDR1 MNHNS, CDR2 SASEGT. The J segment lost 10 bases and the V segment lost 5 bases, leaving 2 bases of the junction unmatched. Amplification of the TCR beta CDR3 regions used RNA transcripts (as template). An initial RT-PCR round employing HTBI primers preceded a second-round multiplex PCR. TCRdb itself ran the multiplex PCR reads through MiXCR, one entry per CDR3 protein. The table shows hundreds of thousands of distinct CDR3 sequences, with roughly 14% occurring only once. Clinical symptoms, serum thyroxine, TRAb, thyroid ultrasound and orbital computed tomography determined diagnosis.

The sequence derives from a woman aged 18 to 35 with stable Graves' hyperthyroidism. The V call is TRBV6-1, the J call TRBJ1-6; TRBD1 agrees at 7 bases. Sequenced material: peripheral blood. CDR3 in DNA: TGTGCCAGCAGTTTGACAGGGTCACCCCTCCACTTT. It translates to CASSLTGSPLHF.